The 19 T cell receptor beta chains listed next were all sequenced from one sample in a study of blood T cell repertoires in COVID-19. The method was immunoSEQ multiplex PCR; TCRdb's version includes in-frame clones alone and lacks a portion of them. The table lists some 97,000 clones, 90% of them singletons. The sample taken for sequencing was peripheral blood. These receptors originate from a man over 45 with acute or convalescent COVID-19.

The chain carries TRBV5-6 and TRBJ2-7; TRBD2 matches at 8 bases. Trimming at V came to 4 bases and at J to 0 bases, leaving 6 bases not matched to a gene. The CDR3 is 15 amino acids. Germline V gene data show CDR1 as SGHDT and CDR2 as YYEEEE. This CDR3 reads CASSVSGTSSYEQYF. For the CDR3, the DNA is TGTGCCAGCAGCGTTAGCGGGACAAGCTCCTACGAGCAGTACTTC.

DNA of the CDR3: TGCGCCAGCACGGACATAGTGAACACTGAAGCTTTCTTT. Translation gives CASTDIVNTEAFF. The chain joins TRBV5-1 to TRBJ1-1; the D gene is possibly TRBD1 (5 bases). V dropped 6 bases and J dropped 0 bases, with 9 bases sitting between them. The CDR3 length is 13 residues. Germline V gene data show CDR1 as SGHRS and CDR2 as YFSETQ.

V usage is TRBV10-3 and J usage is TRBJ2-2, with 8 bases fitting TRBD1. V lost 2 bases, J lost 5 bases, and 7 bases stayed unmatched. Germline-derived CDR1 and CDR2 are ENHRY and SYGVKD. The CDR3 is 16 amino acids. The CDR3: CAISERGQGGTGELFF. Here the CDR3 DNA reads TGTGCCATCAGTGAGCGTGGACAGGGTGGGACCGGGGAGCTGTTTTTT.

The chain recombines TRBV29-1 with TRBJ2-3, with 11 nucleotides matching TRBD2. Germline V gives CDR1 SQVTM, CDR2 ANQGSEA. Unmatched junction bases numbered 12, after V lost 0 bases and J lost 1 base. This CDR3 comprises 19 residues. CDR3 nucleotide sequence: TGCAGCGTTGAAGACCCTACTAGCGGGAGTGGGAGGGGCACAGATACGCAGTATTTT. This codes for CSVEDPTSGSGRGTDTQYF.

V and J are TRBV7-2 and TRBJ1-5; D is unclear. CDR3 length equals 14 residues. V lost 5 bases to trimming and J lost 0 bases, with 8 bases between them. Germline V gene lookup returns CDR1 SGHTA and CDR2 FQGNSA. CDR3 coding DNA: TGTGCCAGCAGCCGGGGAAATAGCAATCAGCCCCAGCATTTT. Encoded protein: CASSRGNSNQPQHF.

The chain employs TRBV18 and TRBJ2-7, with 8 nucleotides matching TRBD1. CDR3 length: 18 amino acids. The germline gives CDR1 KGHSH, CDR2 LQKENI. V was pared by 3 bases and J by 0 bases, with 13 bases of the junction left unmatched. CDR3 bases: TGTGCCAGCTCACCGCGGGCCCGACAGGGGTTGAGCTCCTACGAGCAGTACTTC. Encoded protein: CASSPRARQGLSSYEQYF.

The V gene is TRBV5-1, the J gene TRBJ1-5; 7 nucleotides match TRBD1. Per germline, CDR1 SGHRS and CDR2 YFSETQ. CDR3 length equals 15 residues. Trimming removed 4 bases from V and 7 bases from J; junction bases left unmatched: 11. This CDR3 reads CASSSTGTAGQPQHF. CDR3 sequence (DNA): TGCGCCAGCAGCAGCACCGGGACAGCCGGGCAGCCCCAGCATTTT.

The rearrangement joins TRBV14 to TRBJ2-5, with a possible D match to TRBD2 (5 bases). V gave up 2 bases and J gave up 5 bases, with 12 bases separating them. Germline CDR1 SGHDN, CDR2 FVKESK. This CDR3 spans 14 amino acids. The CDR3 sequence: CASSQLLRDETQYF. CDR3 nucleotide sequence: TGTGCCAGCAGCCAACTTCTGAGGGATGAGACCCAGTACTTC.

The gene calls are TRBV6-5 and TRBJ1-1, with D possibly TRBD1 on 6 matching bases. The V end was cut by 7 bases, the J end by 1 base, with 16 bases between. The CDR3 spans 15 residues. The germline V gene has CDR1 MNHEY and CDR2 SVGAGI. As DNA, the CDR3 is TGTGCCAGCATTCCGACGGGGACATCGAACACTGAAGCTTTCTTT. It translates to CASIPTGTSNTEAFF.

V and J are TRBV18 and TRBJ1-6; tentative D call: TRBD1 (5 bases). Trimming cost V 2 bases and J 5 bases, with 13 bases left between them. Germline CDR1 and CDR2: KGHSH and LQKENI. The CDR3 is 16 amino acids. The CDR3 nucleotides are TGTGCCAGCTCACCAAGCGTGACAGTGAATAATTCACCCCTCCACTTT. Its translation: CASSPSVTVNNSPLHF.

Details on this clone: The junction does not match germline at one end; this may be a read error. CDR3 residues: CASSSARQGSSEQYF. Here the CDR3 DNA reads TGTGCCAGCAGTTCCGCTAGGCAGGGTTCCTCCGAGCAGTACTTC. The V call is TRBV6-6, the J call TRBJ2-7; tentative D call: TRBD1 (5 bases). CDR3 length: 15 residues. Per germline, CDR1 MNHNY and CDR2 SVGAGI (reference sequence).

J is TRBJ1-5 and V is TRBV27; TRBD1 might be the D (5 bases). Per germline, CDR1 MNHEY and CDR2 SMNVEV (reference sequence). CDR3 length: 13 residues. Trimming cost V 6 bases and J 3 bases, with 9 bases left between them. This CDR3 is CASRRQNNQPQHF. The CDR3 coding sequence is TGTGCCAGCAGAAGACAGAACAATCAGCCCCAGCATTTT.

This sequence joins TRBV19 and TRBJ1-2, with 8 bases identical to TRBD1. CDR3 length equals 13 residues. Looked up from germline, CDR1 is LNHDA and CDR2 is SQIVND (reference sequence). V gave up 3 bases and J gave up 4 bases; unmatched junction bases: 1. CDR3 DNA: TGTGCCAGTAGTATGGACAGGGTCTATGGCTACACCTTC. Its protein product is CASSMDRVYGYTF.

The genes are TRBV19 and TRBJ1-1; 10 bases are shared with TRBD1. The V gene's germline CDR1 is LNHDA and CDR2 SQIVND (reference sequence). Trimming at V came to 5 bases and at J to 3 bases, leaving 6 bases not matched to a gene. This CDR3 region has 15 residues. Here the CDR3 reads CASSLGTGVDTEAFF. CDR3 in DNA: TGTGCCAGTAGTCTGGGGACAGGGGTGGACACTGAAGCTTTCTTT. The variable domain in full, with the rest retrieved from reference TRBV19 and TRBJ1-1, is DGGITQSPKYLFRKEGQNVTLSCEQNLNHDAMYWYRQDPGQGLRLIYYSQIVNDFQKGDIAEGYSVSREKKESFPLTVTSAQKNPTAFYLCASSLGTGVDTEAFFGQGTRLTVV.

This rearrangement joins TRBV30 to TRBJ2-1, with D possibly TRBD2 on 6 matching bases. The germline gives CDR1 GTSNPN, CDR2 SVGIG (reference sequence). V was trimmed by 4 bases and J by 0 bases, leaving 13 bases between them. The CDR3 loop spans 15 amino acids. The CDR3 DNA is TGTGCCTGGACCCGCGCGGGAAGCTCCTACAATGAGCAGTTCTTC. This sequence encodes CAWTRAGSSYNEQFF.

This rearrangement joins TRBV18 to TRBJ2-7, with 7 bases fitting TRBD1. Germline CDR1 is KGHSH and CDR2 is LQKENI. The CDR3 is made up of 16 amino acids. V shed 4 bases, J shed 0 bases, and the junction held 9 bases outside the gene matches. CDR3 coding DNA: TGTGCCAGCTCACTTGGACAGGACAGAGGCTCCTACGAGCAGTACTTC. Protein product: CASSLGQDRGSYEQYF.

This chain uses TRBV3-1 (or the pseudogene TRBV3-2) with TRBJ2-5; 7 positions match TRBD1. J lost 5 bases, V lost 5 bases, and 8 bases had no gene match. CDR3 length equals 14 residues. Germline lookup yields CDR1 LGHDT and CDR2 YNNKEL (reference sequence). CDR3 in DNA: TGTGCCAGCAGCTACGAGAGCAGGGGGGAGACCCAGTACTTC. As protein: CASSYESRGETQYF.

The rearrangement links TRBV18 to TRBJ1-2; D gene unclear. Looked up from germline, CDR1 is KGHSH and CDR2 is LQKENI. V dropped 2 bases and J dropped 0 bases, with 4 bases sitting between them. The CDR3 consists of 13 residues. The CDR3 loop is CASSPTANYGYTF. In nucleotides, the CDR3 is TGTGCCAGCTCACCAACGGCTAACTATGGCTACACCTTC.

The chain couples TRBV7-9 to TRBJ1-1; unclear D gene. The germline V and J ends were trimmed by 7 bases and 7 bases, with 13 bases remaining between them. Germline lookup yields CDR1 SEHNR and CDR2 FQNEAQ (reference sequence). This CDR3 spans 12 amino acids. The CDR3 DNA follows: TGTGCCAGCACCCAAACCGCGAGTGAAGCTTTCTTT. It encodes CASTQTASEAFF. The full variable domain, rest sourced from reference TRBV7-9 and TRBJ1-1, is DTGVSQNPRHKITKRGQNVTFRCDPISEHNRLYWYRQTLGQGPEFLTYFQNEAQLEKSRLLSDRFSAERPKGSFSTLEIQRTEQGDSAMYLCASTQTASEAFFGQGTRLTVV.